Following are 24 T cell receptor beta chains from one sample sequenced in a study of T cells in tumors after PD-1 blockade. The assay was immunoSEQ multiplex PCR, and TCRdb's table has in-frame clones only and misses some. Of approximately 47,000 clones in the sample, approximately 79% are singletons; the top ten hold approximately 7.9%. Source: PBMCs, taken before anti-PD-1 therapy. These receptors were obtained from a human donor with advanced basal cell or squamous cell carcinoma (not recorded which).

V gene TRBV10-3 combines with J gene TRBJ1-1; D call uncertain. The CDR3 contains 15 residues. CDR1 is ENHRY and CDR2 is SYGVKD in the germline V gene. The V end lost 3 bases, the J end lost 4 bases, and 15 bases lay between the germline ends. The CDR3 sequence is CAISDILVGITEAFF. The CDR3 DNA sequence: TGTGCCATCAGTGATATCTTAGTGGGAATCACTGAAGCTTTCTTT.

The chain has TRBV6-5 and TRBJ2-7; TRBD2 matches 7 bases. The germline CDR1 and CDR2 sequences are MNHEY and SVGAGI. This CDR3 is 14 amino acids long. Trimming removed 7 bases from V and 2 bases from J; junction bases left unmatched: 8. CDR3 in DNA: TGTGCCAGCACCCCCAACGGGAGGACCTACGAGCAGTACTTC. Translated: CASTPNGRTYEQYF.

This clone was observed once. The V gene is TRBV15, the J gene TRBJ1-4, with 7 bases that match TRBD1. The CDR3 totals 15 residues. Germline values: CDR1 LNHNV, CDR2 YYDKDF (reference sequence). J was trimmed by 7 bases and V by 1 base; bases with no gene match: 6. The CDR3 protein is CATSRVSGQAEKLFF. CDR3 DNA sequence: TGTGCCACCAGCAGAGTATCCGGACAGGCTGAAAAACTGTTTTTT.

This chain links TRBV27 with TRBJ2-7; tentatively, D is TRBD1 (6 bases). This CDR3 spans 14 amino acids. The ends were cut back, 0 bases at V and 5 bases at J, with 11 bases in the middle. Germline V gives CDR1 MNHEY, CDR2 SMNVEV (reference sequence). The CDR3 nucleotides are TGTGCCAGCAGTTTATCCCCAGGGGCCCACGAGCAGTACTTC. Its translation is CASSLSPGAHEQYF.

V is TRBV27 and J is TRBJ1-1, with 7 bases fitting TRBD1. In germline, CDR1 is MNHEY, CDR2 SMNVEV (reference sequence). With 5 bases clipped from V and 6 bases from J, the junction kept 9 bases outside the gene matches. CDR3 length: 14 amino acids. The CDR3 nucleotides read TGTGCCAGCAGTACATGGACAGGAAGGGCTGAAGCTTTCTTT. Residues: CASSTWTGRAEAFF.

The V call is TRBV3-1 (or the pseudogene TRBV3-2), the J call TRBJ2-7; D is tentatively TRBD1 or TRBD2 (6 bases each). Germline V CDR1 and CDR2: LGHDT, YNNKEL (reference sequence). This CDR3 is 14 amino acids long. V was shortened by 2 bases and J by 6 bases, with 14 bases between the two germline ends. DNA of the CDR3: TGTGCCAGCAGCCAACGACAGGCCGGGGGCGAGCAGTACTTC. Protein sequence: CASSQRQAGGEQYF.

The rearrangement joins TRBV2 to TRBJ1-5; TRBD1 is a possible D gene (6 bases). The V end lost 8 bases, the J end lost 6 bases, and 17 bases lay between the germline ends. This CDR3 is 14 amino acids long. CDR1 SNHLY and CDR2 FYNNEI come from the germline V gene. The CDR3 loop reads CASVGARGGQPQHF. The DNA of the CDR3 is TGTGCCAGCGTGGGGGCAAGAGGAGGTCAGCCCCAGCATTTT.

V gene TRBV19 combines with J gene TRBJ1-2; 9 positions match TRBD1. Looked up from germline, CDR1 is LNHDA and CDR2 is SQIVND (reference sequence). This CDR3 contains 14 residues. V shed 5 bases and J 3 bases; nucleotides not matched to a gene: 4. CDR3 in DNA: TGTGCCAGTAGTGCCGGGGACAGGGACTATGGCTACACCTTC. It yields the protein CASSAGDRDYGYTF.

The chain uses TRBV5-1 and TRBJ2-1; tentative D call: TRBD1 (5 bases). V lost 1 base and J lost 0, with 11 bases in between. Looked up from germline, CDR1 is SGHRS and CDR2 is YFSETQ. The CDR3 length is 16 residues. The CDR3 coding sequence is TGCGCCAGCAGCTTGTCTCCCGACAGCTCCTACAATGAGCAGTTCTTC. Amino acid sequence: CASSLSPDSSYNEQFF.

This sequence joins TRBV28 and TRBJ1-1; D remains ambiguous. The ends were cut back, 2 bases at V and 3 bases at J, with 4 bases in the middle. Per the germline V gene, CDR1 is MDHEN and CDR2 is SYDVKM. The CDR3 consists of 12 residues. The CDR3 region is CASSLQDTEAFF. CDR3 DNA sequence: TGTGCCAGCAGTTTACAGGACACTGAAGCTTTCTTT.

CDR3 sequence (DNA): TGTGCCAGCAGCCAGAACGAAAACCCCTACGAGCAGTACTTC. Residues: CASSQNENPYEQYF. V gene TRBV27 combines with J gene TRBJ2-7; D uncertain. The CDR3 runs 14 residues. The ends were cut back, 6 bases at V and 2 bases at J, with 14 bases in the middle. Germline CDR1 MNHEY, CDR2 SMNVEV (reference sequence).

Here the CDR3 reads CASSPGADTQYF. The CDR3 region has the DNA TGTGCCAGCTCACCGGGCGCAGATACGCAGTATTTT. The chain carries TRBV18 and TRBJ2-3, with no clear D. Germline V gene lookup returns CDR1 KGHSH and CDR2 LQKENI. The CDR3 loop spans 12 amino acids. V was pared by 3 bases and J by 4 bases, with 5 bases between.

This clone was detected once. V and J are TRBV2 and TRBJ2-5, with 14 bases lining up with TRBD2. The CDR3 has 16 amino acids. After removal of 6 bases from V and 4 bases from J, the junction contained 7 bases not matched to a gene. Germline V gives CDR1 SNHLY, CDR2 FYNNEI. The CDR3, as DNA: TGTGCCAGCAGCCCCCGACTAGCGGGGGGGGGAGAGACCCAGTACTTC. It yields the protein CASSPRLAGGGETQYF. Using reference TRBV2 and TRBJ2-5 for the parts outside the CDR3, the full variable domain is EPEVTQTPSHQVTQMGQEVILRCVPISNHLYFYWYRQILGQKVEFLVSFYNNEISEKSEIFDDQFSVERPDGSNFTLKIRSTKLEDSAMYFCASSPRLAGGGETQYFGPGTRLLVL.

The chain's CDR3 is CASSRGSNYYIQYF. CDR3 DNA: TGTGCCAGCTCCCGGGGGTCCAATTACTACATTCAGTACTTC. The V gene is TRBV6-5, the J gene TRBJ2-4; TRBD2 is a possible D gene (6 bases). The CDR3 has 14 amino acids. CDR1 is MNHEY, CDR2 SVGAGI, per germline. V gave up 8 bases and J gave up 8 bases, with 19 bases separating them.

CDR3 in DNA: TGTGCCAGCAGCCCGGGGGGATCGACCGTCCTCCAAGGGGGCAATCAGCCCCAGCATTTT. It is translated as CASSPGGSTVLQGGNQPQHF. The chain links TRBV5-8 to TRBJ1-5; D might be TRBD1 (5 bases). V lost 4 bases, J lost 2 bases, and 28 bases lay in between. This CDR3 is built from 20 residues. In germline, CDR1 is SGHTS, CDR2 YDEGEE.

The chain joins TRBV5-4 to TRBJ1-1, with D hard to call. This CDR3 is built from 14 residues. Germline V lookup: CDR1 SGHNT, CDR2 YYREEE (reference sequence). V was pared by 0 bases and J by 7 bases, with 13 bases between. CDR3: CASSLAGQILEAFF. The CDR3 DNA is TGTGCCAGCAGCTTGGCCGGTCAGATCCTTGAAGCTTTCTTT. Together with reference TRBV5-4 and TRBJ1-1, the CDR3 gives the full variable domain: ETGVTQSPTHLIKTRGQQVTLRCSSQSGHNTVSWYQQALGQGPQFIFQYYREEENGRGNFPPRFSGLQFPNYSSELNVNALELDDSALYLCASSLAGQILEAFFGQGTRLTVV.

This clone was detected only a few times. The rearrangement links TRBV18 to TRBJ2-7; 8 bases are a match to TRBD2. The J segment lost 3 bases and the V segment lost 5 bases, leaving 6 bases of the junction unmatched. CDR1 is KGHSH and CDR2 is LQKENI in the germline V gene. This CDR3 contains 14 residues. This CDR3 is CASSAPGLVYEQYF. The CDR3 bases are TGTGCCAGCTCAGCCCCGGGACTAGTCTACGAGCAGTACTTC.

This chain connects TRBV19 to TRBJ1-1; 7 bases map to TRBD1. Germline V gives CDR1 LNHDA, CDR2 SQIVND (reference sequence). After removal of 0 bases from V and 0 bases from J, the junction contained 10 bases not matched to a gene. CDR3 length: 18 residues. The CDR3 DNA sequence: TGTGCCAGTAGTATAGACGTAAGACAGGGCCCTATGAACACTGAAGCTTTCTTT. Amino acid sequence: CASSIDVRQGPMNTEAFF.

The chain has TRBV28 and TRBJ1-5; D is perhaps TRBD1 (6 bases). The CDR3 loop spans 15 amino acids. With 3 bases removed from V and 0 bases from J, the gap between germline ends came to 9 bases. Germline loops: CDR1 MDHEN, CDR2 SYDVKM. Here the CDR3 DNA reads TGTGCCAGCAGTTTTAACAGGGATAGCAATCAGCCCCAGCATTTT. Protein product: CASSFNRDSNQPQHF.

The gene calls are TRBV7-2 and TRBJ2-1; no reliable D call. The CDR3 loop spans 15 amino acids. In germline, CDR1 is SGHTA, CDR2 FQGNSA. The V end lost 1 base, the J end lost 5 bases, and 12 bases lay between the germline ends. The CDR3 coding sequence is TGTGCCAGCAGCTTAGTGGGGTCCGGCCACAATGAGCAGTTCTTC. It translates to CASSLVGSGHNEQFF.

The V and J genes are TRBV6-6 and TRBJ2-6; D remains ambiguous. The CDR3 spans 18 residues. The germline gives CDR1 MNHNY, CDR2 SVGAGI (reference sequence). The V end was cut by 5 bases, the J end by 0 bases, with 17 bases between. Written as DNA, the CDR3 is TGTGCCAGCAGTCAACTGGGATTGCGGCACTCTGGGGCCAACGTCCTGACTTTC. Translating gives CASSQLGLRHSGANVLTF.

This chain links TRBV5-1 with TRBJ1-2, with a weak D call TRBD1 (5 bases). V was cut by 2 bases and J by 7 bases, with 18 bases left in between. Per the germline V gene, CDR1 is SGHRS and CDR2 is YFSETQ. The CDR3 runs 15 residues. The CDR3 protein is CASSLSPAGRGGYTF. The CDR3 DNA sequence: TGCGCCAGCAGCTTATCCCCTGCAGGGAGAGGTGGCTACACCTTC.

This sequence joins TRBV5-1 and TRBJ2-1; 13 nucleotides match TRBD2. V lost 5 bases and J lost 8; bases outside the gene matches: 19. From germline, CDR1 is SGHRS and CDR2 YFSETQ. The CDR3 covers 19 residues. The CDR3 sequence: CASSLVTSGRKGEVYEQFF. CDR3 nucleotides: TGCGCCAGCAGTTTAGTGACTAGCGGGAGGAAGGGTGAGGTATATGAGCAGTTCTTC.

This clone was counted between two and nine times. The chain links TRBV5-5 to TRBJ1-5, with D possibly TRBD1 on 6 matching bases. V gave up 2 bases and J gave up 3 bases, with 9 bases separating them. Germline V CDR1 and CDR2: SGHKS, YYEKEE (reference sequence). CDR3 length: 14 amino acids. The CDR3 DNA is TGTGCCAGCAGCTTCGACAGGACCAATCAGCCCCAGCATTTT. Translating gives CASSFDRTNQPQHF.